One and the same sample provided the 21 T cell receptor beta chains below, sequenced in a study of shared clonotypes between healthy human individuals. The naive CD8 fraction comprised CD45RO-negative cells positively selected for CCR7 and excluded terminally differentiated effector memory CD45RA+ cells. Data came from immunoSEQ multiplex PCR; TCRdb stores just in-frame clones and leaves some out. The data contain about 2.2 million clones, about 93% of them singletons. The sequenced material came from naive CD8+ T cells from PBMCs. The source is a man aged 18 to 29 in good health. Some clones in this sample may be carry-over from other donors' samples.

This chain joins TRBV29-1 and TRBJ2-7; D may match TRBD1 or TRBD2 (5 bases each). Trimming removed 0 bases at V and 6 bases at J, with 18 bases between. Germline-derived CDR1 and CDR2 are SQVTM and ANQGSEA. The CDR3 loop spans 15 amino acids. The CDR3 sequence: CSVEDPGTAISEQYF. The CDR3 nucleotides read TGCAGCGTTGAAGATCCTGGGACCGCGATCTCCGAGCAGTACTTC.

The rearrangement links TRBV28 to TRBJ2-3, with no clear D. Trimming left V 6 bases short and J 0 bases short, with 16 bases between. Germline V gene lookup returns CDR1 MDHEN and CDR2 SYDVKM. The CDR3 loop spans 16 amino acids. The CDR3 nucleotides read TGTGCCAGCAGCTCCCCCATGCAACCAAGCACAGATACGCAGTATTTT. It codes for CASSSPMQPSTDTQYF.

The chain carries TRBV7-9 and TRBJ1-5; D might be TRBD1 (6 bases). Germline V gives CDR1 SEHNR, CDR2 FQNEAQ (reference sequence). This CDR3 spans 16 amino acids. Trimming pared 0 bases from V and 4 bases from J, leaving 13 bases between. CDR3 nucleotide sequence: TGTGCCAGCAGCTTAGCGGACAGCCAGGGGAATCAGCCCCAGCATTTT. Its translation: CASSLADSQGNQPQHF.

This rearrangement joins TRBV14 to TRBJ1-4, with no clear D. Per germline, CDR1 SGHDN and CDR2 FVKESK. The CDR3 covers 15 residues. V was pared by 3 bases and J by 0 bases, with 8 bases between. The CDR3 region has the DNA TGTGCCAGCAGCCACACGGACTCAACTAATGAAAAACTGTTTTTT. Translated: CASSHTDSTNEKLFF.

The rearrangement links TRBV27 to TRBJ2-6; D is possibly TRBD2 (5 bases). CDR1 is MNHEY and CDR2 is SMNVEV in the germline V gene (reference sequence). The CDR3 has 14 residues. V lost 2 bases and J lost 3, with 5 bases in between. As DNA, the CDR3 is TGTGCCAGCAGTTTACGGGGTGGGGCCAACGTCCTGACTTTC. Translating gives CASSLRGGANVLTF.

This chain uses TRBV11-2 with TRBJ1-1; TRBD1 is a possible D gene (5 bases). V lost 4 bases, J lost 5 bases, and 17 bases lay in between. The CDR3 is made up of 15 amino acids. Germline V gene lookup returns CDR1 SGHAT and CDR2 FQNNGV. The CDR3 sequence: CASSYSGRAITEAFF. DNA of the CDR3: TGTGCCAGCAGCTATTCGGGACGGGCGATTACTGAAGCTTTCTTT.

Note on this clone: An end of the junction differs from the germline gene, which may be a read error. The CDR3 here is CASSLLGNRATNLVF. CDR3 nucleotides: TGTGCCAGCAGCTTATTAGGGAATAGGGCCACTAACTTAGTTTTT. The chain joins TRBV7-2 to TRBJ1-3; D remains ambiguous. This CDR3 comprises 15 residues. Germline lookup yields CDR1 SGHTA and CDR2 FQGNSA. The whole variable domain, remainder taken from reference TRBV7-2 and TRBJ1-3, is GAGVSQSPSNKVTEKGKDVELRCDPISGHTALYWYRQSLGQGLEFLIYFQGNSAPDKSGLPSDRFSAERTGGSVSTLTIQRTQQEDSAVYLCASSLLGNRATNLVFGEGSWLTVV.

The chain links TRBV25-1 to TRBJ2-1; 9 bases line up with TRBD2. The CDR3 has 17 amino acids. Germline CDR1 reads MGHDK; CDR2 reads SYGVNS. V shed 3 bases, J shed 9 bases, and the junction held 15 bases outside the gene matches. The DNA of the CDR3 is TGTGCCAGCAGTGACGCCCATCGGAGCGGGAGGTTTAGTGAGCAGTTCTTC. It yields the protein CASSDAHRSGRFSEQFF.

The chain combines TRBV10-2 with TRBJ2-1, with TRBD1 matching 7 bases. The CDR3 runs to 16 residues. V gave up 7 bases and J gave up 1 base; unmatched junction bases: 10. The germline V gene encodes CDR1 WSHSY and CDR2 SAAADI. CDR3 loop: CASTPRDSQSYNEQFF. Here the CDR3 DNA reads TGCGCCAGCACCCCCCGGGACAGTCAGTCCTACAATGAGCAGTTCTTC.

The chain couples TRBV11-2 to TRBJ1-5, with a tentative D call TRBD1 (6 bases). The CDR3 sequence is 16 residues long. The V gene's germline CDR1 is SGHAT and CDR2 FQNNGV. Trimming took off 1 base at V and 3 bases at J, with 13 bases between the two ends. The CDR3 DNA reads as TGTGCCAGCAGCTTAGCGGCAGGGGATGACAATCAGCCCCAGCATTTT. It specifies CASSLAAGDDNQPQHF.

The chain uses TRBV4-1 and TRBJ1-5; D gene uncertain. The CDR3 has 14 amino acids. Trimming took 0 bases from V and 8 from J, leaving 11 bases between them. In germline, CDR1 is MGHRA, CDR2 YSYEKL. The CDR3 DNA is TGCGCCAGCAGCCAAGATGGTAGGGTTGAGCCCCAGCATTTT. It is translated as CASSQDGRVEPQHF.

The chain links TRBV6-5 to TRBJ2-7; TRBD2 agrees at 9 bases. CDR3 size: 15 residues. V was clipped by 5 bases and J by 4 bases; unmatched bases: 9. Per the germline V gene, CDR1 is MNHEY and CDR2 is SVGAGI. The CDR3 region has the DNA TGTGCCAGCAGTGGCTTAGCGGGAGAACCGTACGAGCAGTACTTC. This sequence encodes CASSGLAGEPYEQYF.

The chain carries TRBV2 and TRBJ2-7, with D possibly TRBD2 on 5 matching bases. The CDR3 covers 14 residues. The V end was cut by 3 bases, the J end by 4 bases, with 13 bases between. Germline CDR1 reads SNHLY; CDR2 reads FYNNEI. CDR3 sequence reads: CASSDRRTRYEQYF. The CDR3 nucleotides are TGTGCCAGCAGTGACAGAAGGACTCGATACGAGCAGTACTTC.

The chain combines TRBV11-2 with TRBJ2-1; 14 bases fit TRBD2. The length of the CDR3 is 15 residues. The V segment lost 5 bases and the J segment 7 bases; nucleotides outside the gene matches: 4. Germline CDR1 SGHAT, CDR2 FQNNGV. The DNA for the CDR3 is TGTGCCAGCAGCGGGACTAGCGGGAGCTCTAATGAGCAGTTCTTC. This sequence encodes CASSGTSGSSNEQFF.

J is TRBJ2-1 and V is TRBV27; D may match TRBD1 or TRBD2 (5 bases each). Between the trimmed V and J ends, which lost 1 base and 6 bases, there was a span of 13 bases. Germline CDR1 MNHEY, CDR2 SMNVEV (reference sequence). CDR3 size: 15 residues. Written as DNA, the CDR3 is TGTGCCAGCAGTTTATTGGGGGAGTCCCCCAATGAGCAGTTCTTC. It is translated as CASSLLGESPNEQFF.

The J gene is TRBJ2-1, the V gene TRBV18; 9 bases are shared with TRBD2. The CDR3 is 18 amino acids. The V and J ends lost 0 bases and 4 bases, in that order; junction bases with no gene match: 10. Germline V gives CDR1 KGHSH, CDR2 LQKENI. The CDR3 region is CASSPPFLAGTMYNEQFF. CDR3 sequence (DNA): TGTGCCAGCTCACCACCATTCCTAGCGGGAACGATGTACAATGAGCAGTTCTTC. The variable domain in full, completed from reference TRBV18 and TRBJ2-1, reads NAGVMQNPRHLVRRRGQEARLRCSPMKGHSHVYWYRQLPEEGLKFMVYLQKENIIDESGMPKERFSAEFPKEGPSILRIQQVVRGDSAAYFCASSPPFLAGTMYNEQFFGPGTRLTVL.

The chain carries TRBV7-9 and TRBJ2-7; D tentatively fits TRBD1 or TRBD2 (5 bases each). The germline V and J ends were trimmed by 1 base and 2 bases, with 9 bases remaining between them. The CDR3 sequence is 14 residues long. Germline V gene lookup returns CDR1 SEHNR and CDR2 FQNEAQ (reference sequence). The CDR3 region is CASSLGDGTYEQYF. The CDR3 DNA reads TGTGCCAGCAGCTTAGGGGACGGAACCTACGAGCAGTACTTC.

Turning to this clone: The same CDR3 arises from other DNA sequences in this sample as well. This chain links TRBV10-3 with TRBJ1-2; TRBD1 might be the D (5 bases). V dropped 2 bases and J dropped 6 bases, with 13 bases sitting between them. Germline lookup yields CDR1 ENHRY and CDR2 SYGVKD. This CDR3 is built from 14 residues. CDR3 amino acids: CAISETGQLDGYTF. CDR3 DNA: TGTGCCATCAGTGAGACGGGGCAGCTAGATGGCTACACCTTC.

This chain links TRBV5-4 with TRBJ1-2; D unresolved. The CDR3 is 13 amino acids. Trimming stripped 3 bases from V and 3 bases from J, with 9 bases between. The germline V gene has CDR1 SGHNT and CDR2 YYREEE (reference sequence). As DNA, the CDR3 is TGTGCCAGCAGCTCGCCCGAGGACTATGGCTACACCTTC. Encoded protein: CASSSPEDYGYTF.

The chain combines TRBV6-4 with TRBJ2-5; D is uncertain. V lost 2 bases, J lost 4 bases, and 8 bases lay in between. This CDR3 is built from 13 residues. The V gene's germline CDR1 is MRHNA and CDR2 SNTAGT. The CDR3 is CASSDVLGETQYF. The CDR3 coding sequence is TGTGCCAGCAGTGACGTCCTGGGAGAGACCCAGTACTTC.

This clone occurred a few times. The CDR3 loop reads CASSLWGSFEAFF. In nucleotides, the CDR3 is TGTGCCAGCAGCTTATGGGGTTCATTTGAAGCTTTCTTT. V and J are TRBV11-2 and TRBJ1-1, with no clear D. From germline, CDR1 is SGHAT and CDR2 FQNNGV. This CDR3 is 13 amino acids long. Between the trimmed V and J ends, which lost 2 bases and 7 bases, there was a span of 11 bases.